This T cell receptor (beta chain) was sequenced during a study of OX40 agonist ivuxolimab in advanced cancers. Overall study: Patients undergoing dose escalation presented with hepatocellular carcinoma, melanoma, renal cell or head and neck cancer.

Sequenced by immunoSEQ multiplex PCR; TCRdb stores in-frame clones only, minus some. The sample lists over 55,000 clones, approximately 91% seen once, with about 2.4% in the top ten. Losses at the gene ends were 8 bases for V and 4 bases for J; bases not matched to a gene: 10. The CDR3 has 15 residues. Germline V gene lookup returns CDR1 SGHTA and CDR2 FQGNSA. The chain joins TRBV7-2 to TRBJ2-1; 8 bases match TRBD1. Sequences were derived from CD4+ or CD8+ T cells sorted from blood, sampled in a trial of the OX40 agonist ivuxolimab. This receptor was taken from an adult with an advanced solid tumor such as melanoma, head and neck, liver or kidney cancer. CDR3 coding DNA: TGTGCCAGCTCAGTGGCGGGGACAGGATACAATGAGCAGTTCTTC. Its translation is CASSVAGTGYNEQFF.